This T cell receptor (beta chain) is from a study of T cells in Graves' hyperthyroidism and ophthalmopathy. In its sample, this clonotype was seen many times. Its cognate antigen is unknown. The TCR beta CDR3 regions underwent amplification using RNA transcripts as the source. TCR CDR3 underwent first-round RT-PCR with the HTBI primer set. Using its own MiXCR run on the multiplex PCR reads, TCRdb lists one record per CDR3 protein. Among about 420,000 distinct CDR3 sequences listed, roughly 15% were seen once. Study-level points and caveats: Most thyroid clonotypes expanded above 0.001 were also detected in blood.

The CDR3 sequence is 13 residues long. The V gene lost 6 bases and the J gene lost 2 bases, with 11 bases spanning the gap. Looked up from germline, CDR1 is SNHLY and CDR2 is FYNNEI. Specimen: blood. V and J are TRBV2 and TRBJ2-7; TRBD1 might be the D (5 bases). The clonotype originates from a woman aged 18-30 years with Graves' hyperthyroidism. In DNA, the CDR3 is TGTGCCAGCAGACTCACAGGACCCTACGAGCAGTACTTC. Protein product: CASRLTGPYEQYF. Variable domain in full (rest from reference TRBV2 and TRBJ2-7): EPEVTQTPSHQVTQMGQEVILRCVPISNHLYFYWYRQILGQKVEFLVSFYNNEISEKSEIFDDQFSVERPDGSNFTLKIRSTKLEDSAMYFCASRLTGPYEQYFGPGTRLTVT.